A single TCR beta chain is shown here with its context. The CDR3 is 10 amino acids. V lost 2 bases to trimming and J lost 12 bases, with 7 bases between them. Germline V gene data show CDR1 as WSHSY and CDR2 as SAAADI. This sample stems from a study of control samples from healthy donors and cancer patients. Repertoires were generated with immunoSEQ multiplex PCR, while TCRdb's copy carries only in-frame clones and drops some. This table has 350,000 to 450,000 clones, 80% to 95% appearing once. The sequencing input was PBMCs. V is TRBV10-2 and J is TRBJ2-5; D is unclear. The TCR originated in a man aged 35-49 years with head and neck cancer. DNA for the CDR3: TGCGCCAGCAGTGAGGTGGGAAAGTACTTC. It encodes CASSEVGKYF.